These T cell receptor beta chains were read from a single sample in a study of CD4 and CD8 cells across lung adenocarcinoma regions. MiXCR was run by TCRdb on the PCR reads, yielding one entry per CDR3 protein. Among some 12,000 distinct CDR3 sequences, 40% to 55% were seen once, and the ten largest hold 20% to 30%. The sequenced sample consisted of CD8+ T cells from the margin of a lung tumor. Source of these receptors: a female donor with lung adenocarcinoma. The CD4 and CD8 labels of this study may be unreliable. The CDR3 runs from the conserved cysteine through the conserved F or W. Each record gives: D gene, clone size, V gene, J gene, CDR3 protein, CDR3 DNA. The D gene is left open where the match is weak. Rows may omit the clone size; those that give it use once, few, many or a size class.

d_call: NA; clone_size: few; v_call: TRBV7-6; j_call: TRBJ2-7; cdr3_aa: CASSLVPGEQYF; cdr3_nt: TGTGCCAGCAGCTTAGTCCCCGGGGAGCAGTACTTC
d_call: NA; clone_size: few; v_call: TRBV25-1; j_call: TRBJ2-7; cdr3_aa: CASGDYEQYF; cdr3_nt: TGTGCCAGCGGTGACTACGAGCAGTACTTC
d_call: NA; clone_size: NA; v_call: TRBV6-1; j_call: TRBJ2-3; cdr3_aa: CASSPGLVGPDAQYF; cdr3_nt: TGTGCCAGCAGCCCTGGACTTGTGGGGCCAGATGCGCAGTATTTT
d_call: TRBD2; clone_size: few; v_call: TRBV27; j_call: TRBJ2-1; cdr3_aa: CASSWVGGYNEQFF; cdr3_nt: TGTGCCAGCAGTTGGGTGGGGGGGTACAATGAGCAGTTCTTC
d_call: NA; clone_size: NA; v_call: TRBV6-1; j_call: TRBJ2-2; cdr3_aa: CASRLAGASGGELFF; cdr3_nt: TGTGCCAGCAGATTGGCCGGGGCGAGCGGCGGGGAGCTGTTTTTC
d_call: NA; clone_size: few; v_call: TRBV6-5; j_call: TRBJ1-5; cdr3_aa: CASSSPDQHQHF; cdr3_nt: TGTGCCAGCAGTTCGCCTGATCAGCACCAGCATTTT
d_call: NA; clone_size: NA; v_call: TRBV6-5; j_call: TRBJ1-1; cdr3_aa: CASSYSAGGAGDTEAFF; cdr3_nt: TGTGCCAGCAGTTACTCAGCCGGGGGGGCGGGGGACACTGAAGCTTTCTTT
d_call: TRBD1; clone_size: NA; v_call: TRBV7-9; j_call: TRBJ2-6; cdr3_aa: CASSLGTGDSGANVLTF; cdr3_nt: TGTGCCAGCAGCCTCGGGACAGGGGACTCTGGGGCCAACGTCCTGACTTTC
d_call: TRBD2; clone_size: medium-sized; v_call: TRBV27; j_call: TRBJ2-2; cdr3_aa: CASSFFAGGPTGELFF; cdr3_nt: TGTGCCAGCAGTTTTTTTGCGGGGGGGCCGACCGGGGAGCTGTTTTTT
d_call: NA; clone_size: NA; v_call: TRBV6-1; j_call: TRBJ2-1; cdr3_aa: CASSSSRAGQFF; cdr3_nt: TGTGCCAGCAGCTCTTCCCGGGCGGGGCAGTTCTTC
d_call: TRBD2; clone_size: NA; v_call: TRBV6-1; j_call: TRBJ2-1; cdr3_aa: CASSDTSGRANEQFF; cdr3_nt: TGTGCCAGCAGCGATACTAGCGGGAGGGCTAATGAGCAGTTCTTC
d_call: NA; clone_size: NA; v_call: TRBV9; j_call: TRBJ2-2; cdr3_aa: CASSAPGVGTGELFF; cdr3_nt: TGTGCCAGCAGCGCCCCAGGGGTGGGCACCGGGGAGCTGTTTTTT
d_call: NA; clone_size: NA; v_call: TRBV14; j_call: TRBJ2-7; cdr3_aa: CASSRVGGSEQYF; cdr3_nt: TGTGCCAGCAGCCGCGTCGGGGGCAGCGAGCAGTACTTC
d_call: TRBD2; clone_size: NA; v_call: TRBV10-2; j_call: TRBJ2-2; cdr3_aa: CASTLAGGTGELFF; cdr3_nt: TGCGCCAGCACACTAGCGGGAGGGACCGGGGAGCTGTTTTTT
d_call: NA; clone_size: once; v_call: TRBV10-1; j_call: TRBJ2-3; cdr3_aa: CAGSGGTSTDTQYF; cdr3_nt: TGCGCGGGGAGTGGGGGCACTAGCACAGATACGCAGTATTTC
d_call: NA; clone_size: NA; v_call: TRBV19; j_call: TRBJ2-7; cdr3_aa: CAGSQTGVRNTQYF; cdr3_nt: TGTGCCGGTAGTCAGACTGGGGTTAGGAATACGCAGTACTTC
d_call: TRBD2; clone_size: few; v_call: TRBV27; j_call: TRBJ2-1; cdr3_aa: CASSSPQGQLAGYNEQFF; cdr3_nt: TGTGCCAGCAGTTCGCCACAGGGTCAGCTAGCGGGATACAATGAGCAGTTCTTC
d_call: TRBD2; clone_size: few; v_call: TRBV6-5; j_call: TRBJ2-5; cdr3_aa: CASSSPSSGEAQYF; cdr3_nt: TGTGCCAGCAGTTCCCCCTCTAGCGGGGAGGCCCAGTACTTC
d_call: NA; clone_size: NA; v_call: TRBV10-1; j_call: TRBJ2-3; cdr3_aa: CASSPDGGDLGTQYF; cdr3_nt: TGCGCCAGCAGTCCTGACGGCGGCGACCTAGGGACGCAGTATTTC
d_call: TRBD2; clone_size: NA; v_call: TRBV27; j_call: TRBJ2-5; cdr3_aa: CASAPWGRGEPRSF; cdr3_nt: TGTGCCAGCGCTCCTTGGGGGAGGGGAGAGCCCAGGTCTTTC
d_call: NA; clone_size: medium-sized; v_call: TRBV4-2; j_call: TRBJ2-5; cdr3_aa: CASSQAGQIQETQYF; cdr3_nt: TGTGCCAGCAGCCAAGCCGGACAGATCCAAGAGACCCAGTACTTC
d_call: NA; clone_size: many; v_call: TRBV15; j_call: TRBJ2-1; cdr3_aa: CATKEQGLGHNEQFF; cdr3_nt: TGTGCCACCAAAGAGCAGGGTTTGGGGCACAATGAGCAGTTCTTC
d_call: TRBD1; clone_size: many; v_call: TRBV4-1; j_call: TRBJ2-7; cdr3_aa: CASSQEGGTSYYEQYF; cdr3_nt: TGCGCCAGCAGCCAAGAAGGGGGCACCTCCTACTACGAGCAGTACTTC
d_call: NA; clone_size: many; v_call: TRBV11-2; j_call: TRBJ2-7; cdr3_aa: CASSLDWGSSYEQYF; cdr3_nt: TGTGCCAGCAGCTTAGATTGGGGGTCTTCCTACGAGCAGTACTTC
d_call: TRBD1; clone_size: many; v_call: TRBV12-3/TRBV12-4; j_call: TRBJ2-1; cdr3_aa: CASSFHRGHEQFF; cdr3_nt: TGTGCCAGCAGTTTCCACAGGGGCCATGAGCAGTTCTTC
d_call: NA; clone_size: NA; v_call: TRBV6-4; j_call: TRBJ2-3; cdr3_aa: CASSDPDPDTQYF; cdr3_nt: TGTGCCAGCAGTGACCCCGACCCAGATACGCAGTACTTT
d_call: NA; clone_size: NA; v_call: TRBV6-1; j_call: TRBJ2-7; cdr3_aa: CASRDYQSSYEQYF; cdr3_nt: TGTGCCAGCAGGGACTACCAAAGCTCCTACGAGCAGTACTTC
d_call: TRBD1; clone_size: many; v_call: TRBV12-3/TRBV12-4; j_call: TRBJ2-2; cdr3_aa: CASSELQGQFGELFF; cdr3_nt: TGTGCCAGCAGTGAGTTACAGGGACAGTTCGGGGAGCTGTTTTTT
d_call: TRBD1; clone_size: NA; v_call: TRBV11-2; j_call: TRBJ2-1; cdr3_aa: CASSLDRQGGEQFF; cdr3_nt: TGTGCCAGCAGCTTAGATCGACAGGGCGGGGAGCAGTTCTTC
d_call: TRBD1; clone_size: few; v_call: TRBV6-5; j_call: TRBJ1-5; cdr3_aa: CASSWTGRDEPQHF; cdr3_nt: TGTGCCAGCAGTTGGACAGGGAGGGATGAGCCCCAGCATTTT
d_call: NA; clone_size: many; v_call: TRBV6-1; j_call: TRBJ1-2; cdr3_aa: CASSPAGLLYGYTF; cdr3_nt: TGTGCCAGCAGTCCCGCAGGGCTCCTCTATGGCTACACCTTC
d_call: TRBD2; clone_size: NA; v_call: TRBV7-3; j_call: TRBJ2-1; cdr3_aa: CASSSGGGSFGEQFF; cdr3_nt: TGTGCCAGCAGCTCGGGCGGGGGGTCATTCGGGGAGCAGTTCTTC
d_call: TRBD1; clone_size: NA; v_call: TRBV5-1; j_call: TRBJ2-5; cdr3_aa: CASYGGDRAVSETQYF; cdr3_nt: TGCGCCAGCTATGGGGGGGACAGGGCAGTTTCAGAGACCCAGTACTTC
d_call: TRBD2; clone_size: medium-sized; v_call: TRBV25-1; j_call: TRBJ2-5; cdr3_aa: CASSESSGGGETQYF; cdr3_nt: TGTGCCAGCAGTGAATCTAGCGGGGGTGGGGAGACCCAGTACTTC